Listed below are T cell receptor beta chains from one sample, sequenced in a study of vaccination and CD4 T cells after COVID-19. For these TCRs, the target antigens are not known. MiXCR, applied by TCRdb to the PCR reads, yields one record per CDR3 protein. The sample lists 8,000 to 9,500 distinct CDR3 sequences, about 23% occurring once. The sequencing sample was made of cultured CD4+ T cells from blood. Source of these receptors: a human donor with COVID-19. CDR3s include the opening cysteine and the closing phenylalanine or tryptophan. Each record gives: CDR3 length, V gene, clone size, J gene, D gene, CDR3 DNA, CDR3 protein. D genes are given only for firm matches. Some rows have no size entry. The others give once, few or many, or a class for an expanded clone.

>16|TRBV11-2|few|TRBJ2-2|-
TGTGCCAGCAGCTCTCGCGGCGGGGCGAACACCGGGGAGCTGTTTTTT
CASSSRGGANTGELFF
>13|TRBV12-3/TRBV12-4|-|TRBJ1-2|-
TGTGCCAGCAGTTTAAGCGCAGGGCGAGGCTACACCTTC
CASSLSAGRGYTF
>14|TRBV20-1|few|TRBJ2-3|TRBD2
TGCAGTGCCATTAGCGGGTCACCCACAGATACGCAGTATTTT
CSAISGSPTDTQYF
>15|TRBV2|-|TRBJ1-5|-
TGTGCCAGCATCCAGCTTGTCACAGGACAACAGCCCCAGCATTTT
CASIQLVTGQQPQHF
>13|TRBV11-2|-|TRBJ2-7|TRBD1
TGTGCCAGCAGCGGACGGGACAGGGGTTCGCAGTACTTC
CASSGRDRGSQYF
>14|TRBV7-9|few|TRBJ2-1|-
TGTGCCAGCAGCCTTCCGGGACGGGTGAATGAGCAGTTCTTC
CASSLPGRVNEQFF
>14|TRBV20-1|medium-sized|TRBJ2-7|TRBD1
TGCAGTGCTGAGGGGGACAGGGGTACCTACGAGCAGTACTTC
CSAEGDRGTYEQYF
>15|TRBV7-6|-|TRBJ2-5|TRBD2
TGTGCCAGCAGCTTAGCAGCGACTAGCGGAGGGACCCAGTACTTC
CASSLAATSGGTQYF
>12|TRBV27|few|TRBJ1-1|-
TGTGCCAGCAGTTTTCAGGGTACTGAAGCTTTCTTT
CASSFQGTEAFF
>13|TRBV20-1|few|TRBJ2-1|TRBD2
TGCAGTGCTAGGCCCGGGGGGAGCAATGAGCAGTTCTTC
CSARPGGSNEQFF
>14|TRBV10-3|-|TRBJ2-5|TRBD2
TGTGCCATCGCCCAAGGCGGGGGCCAAGAGACCCAGTACTTC
CAIAQGGGQETQYF
>12|TRBV18|few|TRBJ1-2|-
TGTGCCAGCTCAGAAAACAGGGAGGGCTACACCTTC
CASSENREGYTF
>17|TRBV4-1|-|TRBJ1-3|-
TGCGCCAGCAGCCAAGCCTCGGGGACCCGTGGTGGAAACACCATATATTTT
CASSQASGTRGGNTIYF
>15|TRBV5-1|-|TRBJ2-7|TRBD1
TGCGCCAGCAGCTTGGCGGGGACAGGGCCCTACGAGCAGTACTTC
CASSLAGTGPYEQYF
>14|TRBV28|few|TRBJ1-6|TRBD1
TGTGCCAGCAGTCCGACAGGGGACTGGTCACCCCTCCACTTT
CASSPTGDWSPLHF
>15|TRBV6-2/TRBV6-3|few|TRBJ2-5|TRBD2
TGTGCCAGCAGTTATGGCGGGGGGGGTAAAGAGACCCAGTACTTC
CASSYGGGGKETQYF
>14|TRBV7-9|few|TRBJ1-4|-
TGTGCCAGCAGCTTAGGGATGGGAAAAGAAAAACTGTTTTTT
CASSLGMGKEKLFF
>13|TRBV12-2|few|TRBJ2-2|-
TGTGCAAGTCGCTTAAGGAGTTCTGGGGAGCTGTTTTTT
CASRLRSSGELFF
>20|TRBV7-9|-|TRBJ2-2|TRBD1
TGTGCCAGCAGCCAGCGGACGGCACAGGGGGCGGGGGCTCGAATCGGGGAGCTGTTTTTT
CASSQRTAQGAGARIGELFF
>13|TRBV2|few|TRBJ2-2|-
TGTGCCAGTATGCAGGGCGGCACCGGGGAGCTGTTTTTT
CASMQGGTGELFF
>15|TRBV5-5|once|TRBJ2-5|-
TGTGCCAGCAGCCCGTTGGGGGGTCCACAAGAGACCCAGTACTTC
CASSPLGGPQETQYF
>18|TRBV5-4|-|TRBJ2-3|TRBD2
TGTGCCAGCAGCCCGCGGCCCACTCGGGGGGGGGGTTCAGATACGCAGTATTTT
CASSPRPTRGGGSDTQYF
>14|TRBV19|-|TRBJ1-4|TRBD1
TGTGCCGGTAGACAGGGGGCAACTAATGAAAAACTGTTTTTT
CAGRQGATNEKLFF
>14|TRBV6-2/TRBV6-3|few|TRBJ2-1|TRBD2
TGTGCCGTTCATAGCGGGGGGATTTACAATGAGCAGTTCTTC
CAVHSGGIYNEQFF
>16|TRBV20-1|few|TRBJ2-1|TRBD2
TGCAGTGCTAGAGACTCGGGGACTAGCGGGGGGAAAAAACAGTTCTTC
CSARDSGTSGGKKQFF
>10|TRBV12-5|-|TRBJ2-7|-
TGTGCTAGTGGGGACTACGAGCAGTACTTC
CASGDYEQYF
>13|TRBV27|-|TRBJ2-7|-
TGTGCCAGCAGCCAGGGGGGTACCTACGAGCAGTACTTC
CASSQGGTYEQYF
>13|TRBV7-2|-|TRBJ2-3|-
TGTGCCAGCAGTTTCGACTTCACAGATACGCAGTATTTT
CASSFDFTDTQYF
>14|TRBV5-1|-|TRBJ2-3|-
TGCGCCAGCAGCTTCGGGGTGGGCACAGATACGCAGTATTTT
CASSFGVGTDTQYF
>14|TRBV5-1|-|TRBJ1-6|-
TGCGCCAGCAGCTCGGACGGCTTCAATTCACCCCTCCACTTT
CASSSDGFNSPLHF
>14|TRBV28|-|TRBJ1-1|-
TGTGCCAGCAGTTTATTCCAGGGGAACACTGAAGCTTTCTTT
CASSLFQGNTEAFF
>13|TRBV28|-|TRBJ2-1|-
TGTGCCAGCAACCCCGGACCATACAATGAGCAGTTCTTC
CASNPGPYNEQFF
>15|TRBV6-4|-|TRBJ1-1|-
TGTGCCAGCAGTGCCGGGGCGCACATGAACACTGAAGCTTTCTTT
CASSAGAHMNTEAFF
>17|TRBV4-1|-|TRBJ2-3|TRBD2
TGCGCCAGCAGCCATGGGACTAGCGGTGCTAGCACAGATACGCAGTATTTT
CASSHGTSGASTDTQYF
>14|TRBV7-9|-|TRBJ1-4|-
TGTGCCAGCAGCTCCTCGGGCACGCTAGAAAAACTGTTTTTT
CASSSSGTLEKLFF